This entry features one TCR beta chain sequence. It was with random hexamers that about 0.45 to 1 ug RNA was reverse transcribed. TCRdb processed the immunoSEQ multiplex PCR reads anew with MiXCR; each CDR3 protein has one entry. The table lists about 190,000 distinct CDR3 sequences, approximately 96% of them singletons. The germline V gene encodes CDR1 GTSNPN and CDR2 SVGIG (reference sequence). The CDR3 has 13 residues. The V gene lost 2 bases and the J gene lost 1 base, with 8 bases spanning the gap. The data are from a study of CD8 T cells in Susac syndrome. This sequence joins TRBV30 and TRBJ1-1; the D is unclear. Sequenced sample: CD4+ T cells from PBMCs. The receptor comes from a human donor with Susac syndrome. The CDR3 is CAWSIDPNTEAFF. DNA for the CDR3: TGTGCCTGGAGTATCGACCCGAACACTGAAGCTTTCTTT.